This is a list of T cell receptor beta chains from one sample in a study of blood T cell repertoires in COVID-19. Sequencing used immunoSEQ multiplex PCR; TCRdb keeps in-frame clones, though not all of them. The table lists about 270,000 clones, around 89% of them singletons, with under 2.5% in the top ten. The specimen sequenced was PBMCs or T cells enriched from blood (not recorded which). Source of these receptors: a woman aged 18 to 35 who had recovered from COVID-19. Each CDR3 is given with its conserved first and last residue. Fields, in order: V gene, D gene, clone size, J gene, CDR3 DNA, CDR3 protein. The D gene is left open where the match is weak. Clone size is not always given. Where it is, it says once, few, many or a class for expanded clones.

V gene: TRBV27
D gene: NA
clone size: NA
J gene: TRBJ1-5
CDR3 DNA: TGTGCCAGCAGAGGGGCAGGGTATAGCAATCAGCCCCAGCATTTT
CDR3 protein: CASRGAGYSNQPQHF

V gene: TRBV5-6
D gene: TRBD1
clone size: NA
J gene: TRBJ1-6
CDR3 DNA: TGTGCCAGCAGCTTGGGACAGGGGATTAACCCCCTCCACTTT
CDR3 protein: CASSLGQGINPLHF

V gene: TRBV5-1
D gene: NA
clone size: NA
J gene: TRBJ1-3
CDR3 DNA: TGCGCCAGCAGTGCATCAGGGAACTCTGGAAACACCATATATTTT
CDR3 protein: CASSASGNSGNTIYF

V gene: TRBV6-2/TRBV6-3
D gene: NA
clone size: NA
J gene: TRBJ2-7
CDR3 DNA: TGTGCCAGCAGTCTCGCACAGGGTCCCTCCTACGAGCAGTACTTC
CDR3 protein: CASSLAQGPSYEQYF

V gene: TRBV27
D gene: TRBD2
clone size: NA
J gene: TRBJ2-7
CDR3 DNA: TGTGCCAGCAGTACCCCGGGGGGGTGGGAGCAGTACTTC
CDR3 protein: CASSTPGGWEQYF

V gene: TRBV6-5
D gene: NA
clone size: NA
J gene: TRBJ1-2
CDR3 DNA: TGTGCCAGCAGGTCAGGGCCGGAGACCTATGGCTACACCTTC
CDR3 protein: CASRSGPETYGYTF

V gene: TRBV11-2
D gene: TRBD1
clone size: once
J gene: TRBJ1-2
CDR3 DNA: TGTGCCAGCAGTGAACAGGGGGTAGATGGCTACACCTTC
CDR3 protein: CASSEQGVDGYTF

V gene: TRBV5-1
D gene: NA
clone size: NA
J gene: TRBJ2-3
CDR3 DNA: TGCGCCAGCAGCTTGGCCTCGACAGAAAGCACAGATACGCAGTATTTT
CDR3 protein: CASSLASTESTDTQYF

V gene: TRBV20-1
D gene: NA
clone size: NA
J gene: TRBJ1-2
CDR3 DNA: TGCAGTGCTAGTAGGGAGACATATGGCTACACCTTC
CDR3 protein: CSASRETYGYTF

V gene: TRBV6-5
D gene: NA
clone size: NA
J gene: TRBJ1-1
CDR3 DNA: TGTGCCAGCAGTCCTGAGCCGGGGTCGGGGACTGAAGCTTTCTTT
CDR3 protein: CASSPEPGSGTEAFF

V gene: TRBV6-5
D gene: NA
clone size: NA
J gene: TRBJ2-7
CDR3 DNA: TGTGCCAGCAGCGTCCGGGACACGACCTACGAGCAGTACTTC
CDR3 protein: CASSVRDTTYEQYF

V gene: TRBV29-1
D gene: TRBD1
clone size: NA
J gene: TRBJ1-6
CDR3 DNA: TGCAGCGGTGTTTGGGACAGGGGGCACTCCTATAATTCACCCCTCCACTTT
CDR3 protein: CSGVWDRGHSYNSPLHF

V gene: TRBV7-2
D gene: NA
clone size: NA
J gene: TRBJ2-7
CDR3 DNA: TGTGCCAGCAGCTTAGGGGGGCTTCCCCACGAGCAGTACTTC
CDR3 protein: CASSLGGLPHEQYF

V gene: TRBV28
D gene: NA
clone size: NA
J gene: TRBJ2-5
CDR3 DNA: TGTGCCACCCGGGAAACAGAGGGGACCCAGTACTTC
CDR3 protein: CATRETEGTQYF

V gene: TRBV5-6
D gene: NA
clone size: NA
J gene: TRBJ2-7
CDR3 DNA: TGTGCCAGCAGCTTGAATGGGGGGAGCGTCGGAGACGAGCAGTACTTC
CDR3 protein: CASSLNGGSVGDEQYF

V gene: TRBV19
D gene: TRBD1
clone size: NA
J gene: TRBJ1-6
CDR3 DNA: TGTGCCAGTAGTCGCCCCGGGACAGACTATAATTCACCCCTCCACTTT
CDR3 protein: CASSRPGTDYNSPLHF

V gene: TRBV9
D gene: NA
clone size: NA
J gene: TRBJ1-3
CDR3 DNA: TGTGCCAGCAGGGTTAGAGGATTTACAGGGCCCTCTGGAAACACCATATATTTT
CDR3 protein: CASRVRGFTGPSGNTIYF

V gene: TRBV19
D gene: NA
clone size: once
J gene: TRBJ2-7
CDR3 DNA: TGTGCCAGTAGTACGGGGGAGAATACCTACGAACAGTACTTC
CDR3 protein: CASSTGENTYEQYF

V gene: TRBV6-4
D gene: TRBD2
clone size: NA
J gene: TRBJ2-1
CDR3 DNA: TGTGCCAGCAGTGAAAATCGAGCGGGGACCCACAATGAGCAGTTCTTC
CDR3 protein: CASSENRAGTHNEQFF

V gene: TRBV6-6
D gene: NA
clone size: NA
J gene: TRBJ2-7
CDR3 DNA: TGTGCCAGCAACGGACTAACTTCCTACGAGCAGTACTTC
CDR3 protein: CASNGLTSYEQYF

V gene: TRBV7-9
D gene: NA
clone size: NA
J gene: TRBJ1-1
CDR3 DNA: TGTGCCAGCAGCTTGAGTAGGGTAGAGGGTACTGAAGCTTTCTTT
CDR3 protein: CASSLSRVEGTEAFF

V gene: TRBV5-4
D gene: TRBD1
clone size: few
J gene: TRBJ2-3
CDR3 DNA: TGTGCCAGCAGCTTGGTGGGACAGGGAAATACGCAGTATTTT
CDR3 protein: CASSLVGQGNTQYF

V gene: TRBV27
D gene: NA
clone size: NA
J gene: TRBJ2-7
CDR3 DNA: TGTGCCAGCAGTTTCCCAGGGGTCGAGCAGTACTTC
CDR3 protein: CASSFPGVEQYF